This T cell receptor beta chain was found in a study of blood T cells in healthy people across ages. The second PCR ran roughly 6 to 11 cycles with a sample-barcoded 5' primer and J-beta primers. The template-switch adaptor, which had 12 random nucleotides, put a tag on each cDNA molecule. All samples gave at least 3 million CDR3-containing paired-end reads. One entry per CDR3 protein, called by TCRdb with MiXCR from the 5' RACE reads. The sample has approximately 350,000 distinct CDR3 sequences; approximately 52% are singletons. General study points: What prevented conclusive comparison of naive and antigen-experienced cells was that PBMCs were unsorted. Samples with more naive T cells showed higher observed beta diversity.

This CDR3 is 16 amino acids long. From germline, CDR1 is LGHNA and CDR2 YSLEER. Of note for this clonotype: Its antigen is unknown. One junction end does not reproduce the germline sequence, and a read error may be involved.

The sequencing sample was made of blood. The receptor was derived from a man aged 55 to 70 in good health. The chain is built from TRBV4-3 and TRBJ2-5; 9 nucleotides agree with TRBD1. The J call may be in error: the DNA end matches TRBJ2-7 better. The CDR3 bases are TGCGCCAGCAACCAAGATGTCGGGACAGGGTCCTACGAGCAGTACTTC. Amino acids: CASNQDVGTGSYEQYF.